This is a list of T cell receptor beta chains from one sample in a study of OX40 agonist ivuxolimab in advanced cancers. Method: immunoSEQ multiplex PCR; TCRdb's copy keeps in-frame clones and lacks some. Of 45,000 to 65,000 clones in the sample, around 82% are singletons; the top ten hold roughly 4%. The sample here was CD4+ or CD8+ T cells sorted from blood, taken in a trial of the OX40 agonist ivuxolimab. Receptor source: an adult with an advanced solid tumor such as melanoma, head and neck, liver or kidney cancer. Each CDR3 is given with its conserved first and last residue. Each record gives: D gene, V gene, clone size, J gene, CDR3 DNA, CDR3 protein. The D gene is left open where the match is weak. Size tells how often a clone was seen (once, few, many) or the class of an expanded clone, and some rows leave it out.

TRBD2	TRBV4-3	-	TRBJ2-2	TGCGCCAGCAGCCATAGCGGGGAAATTTTAACCGGGGAGCTGTTTTTT	CASSHSGEILTGELFF
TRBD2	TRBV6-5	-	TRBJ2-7	TGTGCCAGCAGGGCTAGCGGGGCGGCCTACGAGCAGTACTTC	CASRASGAAYEQYF
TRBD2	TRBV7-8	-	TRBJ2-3	TGTGCCAGCAGCCTAAGACGGTTAGCGGGGGATGGCGCAGATACGCAGTATTTT	CASSLRRLAGDGADTQYF
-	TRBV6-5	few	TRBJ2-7	TGTGCCAGCAGTATAGTTACCGAGCAGTACTTC	CASSIVTEQYF
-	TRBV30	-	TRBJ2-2	TGTGCCTGGATTAGGCAGACGAACACCGGGGAGCTGTTTTTT	CAWIRQTNTGELFF
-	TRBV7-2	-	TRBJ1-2	TGTGCCAGCAGCTCCCGGGCGGCCCGAGGCTACACCTTC	CASSSRAARGYTF
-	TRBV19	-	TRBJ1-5	TGTGCCAGTCAGGGCGGGGTGGGTTATCAGCCCCAGCATTTT	CASQGGVGYQPQHF
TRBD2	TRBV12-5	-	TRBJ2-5	TGTGCTAGTGGCCCCGGACTAGCGGGGGGGCGAGAGACCCAGTACTTC	CASGPGLAGGRETQYF
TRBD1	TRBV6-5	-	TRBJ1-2	TGTGCCAGCAGTTGGACACAGGGGAATTATGGCTACACCTTC	CASSWTQGNYGYTF
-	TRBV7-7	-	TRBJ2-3	TGTGCCAGCAGCTTAGACCGCGATACGCAGTATTTT	CASSLDRDTQYF
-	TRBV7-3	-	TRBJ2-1	TGTGCCAGCAGCTTAGAGGGGGTCCCCTACAATGAGCAGTTCTTC	CASSLEGVPYNEQFF
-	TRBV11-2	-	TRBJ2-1	TGTGCCAGCAGCTCTGCAAATGAGCAGTTCTTC	CASSSANEQFF
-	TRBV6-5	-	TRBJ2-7	TGTGCCAGCTTCCAAGGTAGCTCCTACGAGCAGTACTTC	CASFQGSSYEQYF
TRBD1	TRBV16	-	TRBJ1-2	TGTGCCAGCAGCCAATCGGGGCAGGGGGCCAGTGGCTACACCTTC	CASSQSGQGASGYTF
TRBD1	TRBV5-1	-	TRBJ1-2	TGCGCCAGCAGTTTTGGACAGGGATATGGCTACACCTTC	CASSFGQGYGYTF
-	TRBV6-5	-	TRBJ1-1	TGTGCCAGCAGTCGAGGCAGGACGAACACTGAAGCTTTCTTT	CASSRGRTNTEAFF
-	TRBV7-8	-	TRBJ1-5	TGTGCCAGCAGCTTACGAGAATTGAATAGCAATCAGCCCCAGCATTTT	CASSLRELNSNQPQHF
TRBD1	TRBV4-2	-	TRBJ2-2	TGTGCCAGCAGCCAGGGACAGGGGCCCGGGGAGCTGTTTTTT	CASSQGQGPGELFF
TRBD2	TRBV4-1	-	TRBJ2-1	TGCGCCAGCAGTCGCCAAGGTCTCGAGGGTAGCGGGAGAGGTGATGAGCAGTTCTTC	CASSRQGLEGSGRGDEQFF
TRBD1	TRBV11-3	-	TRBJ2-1	TGTGCCAGCAGCTTAGATCGATTTTCCGGGACAGGCAACAATGAGCAGTTCTTC	CASSLDRFSGTGNNEQFF
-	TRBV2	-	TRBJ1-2	TGTGCCAGCAGTGTCTTTTTGAGCGGCTACACCTTC	CASSVFLSGYTF
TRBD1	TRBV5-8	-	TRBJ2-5	TGTGCCAGCAGCTCCGGGACAGGGTTTCTGGAGACCCAGTACTTC	CASSSGTGFLETQYF
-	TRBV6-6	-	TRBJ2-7	TGTGCCAGCAGTAAACCCGACCGATACGAGCAGTACTTC	CASSKPDRYEQYF
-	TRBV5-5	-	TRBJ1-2	TGTGCCAGCAGCTTGTCTGGCTACACCTTC	CASSLSGYTF
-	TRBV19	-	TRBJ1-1	TGTGCCAGTAGTAAACGGGACATTAATGAAGCTTTCTTT	CASSKRDINEAFF
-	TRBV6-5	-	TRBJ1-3	TGTGCCAGCAGTTACTCGTGGCAGGTCTCTGGAAACACCATATATTTT	CASSYSWQVSGNTIYF
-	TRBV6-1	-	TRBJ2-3	TGTGCCAGCAGTGAAGGGGCAGGACCCACAGATACGCAGTATTTT	CASSEGAGPTDTQYF
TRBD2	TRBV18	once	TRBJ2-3	TGTGCCAGCTCACCAGGACTAGCGGGGGGCCTCGTTGACACAGATACGCAGTATTTT	CASSPGLAGGLVDTDTQYF
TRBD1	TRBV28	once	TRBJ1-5	TGTGCCAGCAGTCTGGGACAGGGGATTGGTAGCAATCAGCCCCAGCATTTT	CASSLGQGIGSNQPQHF
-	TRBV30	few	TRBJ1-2	TGTGCCTGGGAAAGGGGGGTATACAGGGCCGGACGATATGGCTACACCTTC	CAWERGVYRAGRYGYTF
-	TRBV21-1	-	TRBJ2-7	TGTGCCAGCAGCGGGGGGGGCTACGAGCAGTACTTC	CASSGGGYEQYF
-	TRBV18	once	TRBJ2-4	TGTGCCAGCTCACCACCAGACAGGAGGCACATTCAGTACTTC	CASSPPDRRHIQYF
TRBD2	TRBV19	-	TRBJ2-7	TGTGCCAGTAGTTCCCAGCCCCAGCGGGAGTACGAGCAGTACTTC	CASSSQPQREYEQYF
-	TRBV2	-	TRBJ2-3	TGTGCCAGCAATGGGGACCTGGGCACAGATACGCAGTATTTT	CASNGDLGTDTQYF
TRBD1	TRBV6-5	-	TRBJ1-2	TGTGCCAGCAGCCAGGGGGCGTATGGCTACACCTTC	CASSQGAYGYTF
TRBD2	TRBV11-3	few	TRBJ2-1	TGTGCCAGCAGCCATGGGACTACCGTTGAAAATGAGCAGTTCTTC	CASSHGTTVENEQFF
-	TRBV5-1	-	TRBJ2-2	TGCGCCAGCAGCTTGCCCCCCCCTAGCTACACCGGGGAGCTGTTTTTT	CASSLPPPSYTGELFF
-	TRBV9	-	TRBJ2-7	TGTGCCAGCAGCGTAGGACAGTACGACGAGCAGTACTTC	CASSVGQYDEQYF
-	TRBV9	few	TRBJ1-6	TGTGCCAGCAGCGTACAGCAGTATAATTCACCCCTCCACTTT	CASSVQQYNSPLHF
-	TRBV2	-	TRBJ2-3	TGTGCCAGCAGTGCACAGGGGAGGACAGATACGCAGTATTTT	CASSAQGRTDTQYF
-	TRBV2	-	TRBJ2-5	TGTGCCAGCAGTGAATCCCTTTCCAGTCAAGAGACCCAGTACTTC	CASSESLSSQETQYF